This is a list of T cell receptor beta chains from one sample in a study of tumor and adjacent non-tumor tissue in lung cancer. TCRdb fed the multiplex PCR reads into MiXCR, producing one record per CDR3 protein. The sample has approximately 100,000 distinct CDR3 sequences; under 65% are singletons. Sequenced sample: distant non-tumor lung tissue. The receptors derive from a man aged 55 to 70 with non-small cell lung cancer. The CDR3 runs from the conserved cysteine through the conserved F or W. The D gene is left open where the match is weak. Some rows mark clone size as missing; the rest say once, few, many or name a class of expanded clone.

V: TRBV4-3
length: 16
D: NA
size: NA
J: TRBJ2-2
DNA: TGCGACAGCAGCCAAGATCGGAGGAATATTGCCGGGGAGCTGTTTTTT
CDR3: CDSSQDRRNIAGELFF

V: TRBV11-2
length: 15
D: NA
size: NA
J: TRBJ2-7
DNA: TGTGCCAGCAGCGTAACCCCGGCAGGCAACCACGAGCAGTACTTC
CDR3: CASSVTPAGNHEQYF

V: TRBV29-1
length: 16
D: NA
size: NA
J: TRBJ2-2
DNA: TGCAGCGTGTACGGGAATAGCGGAACGAACACTGGGGAGCTGGTTTTT
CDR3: CSVYGNSGTNTGELVF

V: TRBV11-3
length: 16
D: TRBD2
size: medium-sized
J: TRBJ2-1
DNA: TGTGCCAGCAGCCCGGGGGGTTGGAGCTCCTACAATGAGCAGTTCTTC
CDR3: CASSPGGWSSYNEQFF

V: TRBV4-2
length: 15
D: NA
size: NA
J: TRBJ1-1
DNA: TGTGCCAGCATTCAAGATCGAGGGGCTTACACTGAAGCTTTCTTT
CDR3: CASIQDRGAYTEAFF

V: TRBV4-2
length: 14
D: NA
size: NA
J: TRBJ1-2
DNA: TGTGCCAGCTCCTCGGGGACCACTAACTATGGCTACATCTTT
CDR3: CASSSGTTNYGYIF

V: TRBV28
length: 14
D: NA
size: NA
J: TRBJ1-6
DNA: TGTGCCAGCGCCTATGGGGGAGATAATTCACCCCTCCACTTT
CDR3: CASAYGGDNSPLHF

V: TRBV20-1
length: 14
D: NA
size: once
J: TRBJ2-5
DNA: TGCAGTGCTATAGATTATGGGATTTCGGAGACCCAGTACTTC
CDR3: CSAIDYGISETQYF

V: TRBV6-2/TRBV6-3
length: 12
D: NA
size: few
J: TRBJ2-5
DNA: TGTGCCGCCGAAATGTCGGGAGAGATCCAGTACTTC
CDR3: CAAEMSGEIQYF

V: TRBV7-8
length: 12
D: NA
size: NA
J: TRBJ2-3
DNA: TGTACCTGCAGCTTAGGGCCAGGAGAGCAGTATTTT
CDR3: CTCSLGPGEQYF

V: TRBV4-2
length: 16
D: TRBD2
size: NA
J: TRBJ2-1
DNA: TGTTCCAGCAGCCAAGATGCGGCGGGAGGGTACAATGAGCAGTTATTC
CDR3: CSSSQDAAGGYNEQLF

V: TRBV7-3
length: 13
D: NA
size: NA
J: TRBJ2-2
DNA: TGTGCCAGCAGCCCAGGGTACACCGGGGAGCTGTTTTTT
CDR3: CASSPGYTGELFF

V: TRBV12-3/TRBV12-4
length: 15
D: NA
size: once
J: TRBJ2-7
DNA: TGTGCCGGCAGTTCCCTCATTGGGAGAAGGTACGAGCAGTACTTC
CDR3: CAGSSLIGRRYEQYF

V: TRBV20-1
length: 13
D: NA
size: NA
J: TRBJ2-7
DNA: TGCAGTGCTAGTAGGGCAGGTCTGTACGAGCAGTACTTC
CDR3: CSASRAGLYEQYF

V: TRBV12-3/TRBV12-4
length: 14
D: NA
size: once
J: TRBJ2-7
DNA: TGTGCCAGTAGTTCTCGGACGCAAGAGTACGAGCAGTACTTC
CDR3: CASSSRTQEYEQYF

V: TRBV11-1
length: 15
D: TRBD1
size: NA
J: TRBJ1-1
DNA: TGTGCCAGTAGCCTTGCCAGGGGGGGAAACACTGAACCTTTCTTT
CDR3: CASSLARGGNTEPFF

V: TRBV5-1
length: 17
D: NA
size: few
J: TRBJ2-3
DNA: TGCGCCAGCAGCTTGGGACTTGGGGCGACTAGCACAGATACGCAGTATTTT
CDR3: CASSLGLGATSTDTQYF

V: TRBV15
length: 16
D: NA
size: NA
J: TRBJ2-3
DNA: TGTACCACCAGCAGAGACATCCGCCAGGGTGCAGATACGCAGTATTTT
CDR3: CTTSRDIRQGADTQYF

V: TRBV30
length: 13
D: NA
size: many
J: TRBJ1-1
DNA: TGTGCCTGGAAGGCGGTCATGAACACTGAAGCTTTCTTT
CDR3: CAWKAVMNTEAFF

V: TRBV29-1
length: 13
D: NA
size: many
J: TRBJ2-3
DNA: TGCAGCGTTGGACAATTAGTAACAGATACGCAGTATTTT
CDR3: CSVGQLVTDTQYF

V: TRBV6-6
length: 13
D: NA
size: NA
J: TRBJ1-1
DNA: TGTGCCAGCATCATAGGACAGAACACTGAAACTTTCTTT
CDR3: CASIIGQNTETFF

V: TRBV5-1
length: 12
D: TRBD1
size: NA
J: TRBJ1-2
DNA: TGCGCCAGTAACTTGGGGGACAGGAGGTACACCTTC
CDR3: CASNLGDRRYTF

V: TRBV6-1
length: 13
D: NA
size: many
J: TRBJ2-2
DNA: TGTGCCAGCAGTGAAGCGCGCACCGGGGAGCTGTTTTTT
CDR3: CASSEARTGELFF

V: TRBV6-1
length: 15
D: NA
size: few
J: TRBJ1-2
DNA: TGTGCCAGCAGCTTATCCAAGTTAGGAATCTATGGCTACACCTTC
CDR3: CASSLSKLGIYGYTF

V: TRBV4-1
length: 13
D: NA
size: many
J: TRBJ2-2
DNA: TGCGCCAGCAGCCAAGATTTTGGTTGGGAGCTGTTTTTT
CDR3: CASSQDFGWELFF

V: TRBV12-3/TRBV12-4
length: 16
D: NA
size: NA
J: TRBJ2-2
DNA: TGTGCCAGCAGTCCCCTGAGCGGCGCGAACACACGGGAGCTGTTTTTT
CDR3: CASSPLSGANTRELFF

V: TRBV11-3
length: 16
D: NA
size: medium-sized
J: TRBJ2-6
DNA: TGTGCCAGCAGCAAAAGGGACGGGACGGGGGCCAACGTCCTGACTTTC
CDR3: CASSKRDGTGANVLTF

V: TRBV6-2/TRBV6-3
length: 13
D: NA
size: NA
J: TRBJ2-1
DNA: TGTACCAGCAGTTACTCGGAGGTCCATGAGCAGCTCTTC
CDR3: CTSSYSEVHEQLF

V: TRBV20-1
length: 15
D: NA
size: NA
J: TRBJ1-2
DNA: TGCAGTGCTAAAGGTTCAGGTGCCGCAAAAGATGGCTACATCTTC
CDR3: CSAKGSGAAKDGYIF

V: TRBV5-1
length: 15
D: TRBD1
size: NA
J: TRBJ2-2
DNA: TGCGCCAGCAGCTTGATGGCAGGGGGCACCGGGGAGCTGTTTTTT
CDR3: CASSLMAGGTGELFF

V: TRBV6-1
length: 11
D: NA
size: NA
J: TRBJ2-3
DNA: TGTGCGGGGGGGCCCACAGATATGCAGTATTTT
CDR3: CAGGPTDMQYF

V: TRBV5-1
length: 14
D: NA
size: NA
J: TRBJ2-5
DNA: TGCGCCAGCAACTCTGGGAGCAGGGTGGGGTCCCAGCACTTC
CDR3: CASNSGSRVGSQHF

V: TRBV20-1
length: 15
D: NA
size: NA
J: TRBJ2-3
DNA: TGCAGTGCTCGAGTCAGAGGGCCGCAGGAGGATACACAGTATTTT
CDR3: CSARVRGPQEDTQYF

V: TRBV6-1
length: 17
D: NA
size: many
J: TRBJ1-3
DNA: TGTGCCAGCGTCGGGAGGACAGCCAGTAACTCTGGAAACACCATATATTTT
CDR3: CASVGRTASNSGNTIYF

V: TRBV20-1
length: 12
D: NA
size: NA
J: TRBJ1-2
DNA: TGCAGTGCGGAACAGCTACCTTATGGCTACACCTTC
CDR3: CSAEQLPYGYTF

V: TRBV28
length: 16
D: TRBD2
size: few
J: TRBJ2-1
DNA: TGTACCAGCAGTTTATACGGGACTAGCGGGAGTAATGAGCAGTCCTTC
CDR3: CTSSLYGTSGSNEQSF